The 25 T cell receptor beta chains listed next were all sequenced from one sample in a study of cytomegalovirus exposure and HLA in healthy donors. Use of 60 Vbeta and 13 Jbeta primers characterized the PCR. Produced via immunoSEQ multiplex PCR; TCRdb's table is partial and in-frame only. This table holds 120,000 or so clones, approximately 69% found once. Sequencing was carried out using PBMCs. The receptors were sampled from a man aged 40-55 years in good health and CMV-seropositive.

The CDR3 loop is CASSLGQGASGNTIYF. In DNA, the CDR3 is TGCGCCAGCAGCTTGGGACAGGGGGCGAGTGGAAACACCATATATTTT. This rearrangement joins TRBV5-1 to TRBJ1-3, with 10 nucleotides matching TRBD1. Germline lookup yields CDR1 SGHRS and CDR2 YFSETQ. V was clipped by 0 bases and J by 3 bases; unmatched bases: 3. The CDR3 extends over 16 amino acids.

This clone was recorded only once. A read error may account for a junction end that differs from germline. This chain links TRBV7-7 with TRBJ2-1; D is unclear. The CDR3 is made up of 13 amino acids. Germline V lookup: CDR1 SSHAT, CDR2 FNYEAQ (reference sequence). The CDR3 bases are TGTGCTAGCAGCTTAGGGCAGATCAATGAGCAGTTCTTC. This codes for CASSLGQINEQFF.

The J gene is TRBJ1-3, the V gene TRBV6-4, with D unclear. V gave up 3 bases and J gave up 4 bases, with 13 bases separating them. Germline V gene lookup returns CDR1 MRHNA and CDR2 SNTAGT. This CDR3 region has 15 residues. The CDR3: CASSDNSAGGNTIYF. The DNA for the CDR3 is TGTGCCAGCAGTGATAACAGCGCGGGAGGAAACACCATATATTTT.

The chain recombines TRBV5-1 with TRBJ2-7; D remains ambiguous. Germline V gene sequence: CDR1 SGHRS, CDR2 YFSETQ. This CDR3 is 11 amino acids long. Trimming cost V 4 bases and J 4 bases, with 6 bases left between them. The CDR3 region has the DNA TGCGCCAGCAGCCCCCAATACGAGCAGTACTTC. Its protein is CASSPQYEQYF.

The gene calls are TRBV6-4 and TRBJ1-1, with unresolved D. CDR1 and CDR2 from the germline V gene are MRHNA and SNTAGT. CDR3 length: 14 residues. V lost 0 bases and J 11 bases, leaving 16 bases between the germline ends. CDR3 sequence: CASSDSIGEGRAFF. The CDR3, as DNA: TGTGCCAGCAGTGACTCGATTGGGGAGGGAAGGGCTTTCTTT.

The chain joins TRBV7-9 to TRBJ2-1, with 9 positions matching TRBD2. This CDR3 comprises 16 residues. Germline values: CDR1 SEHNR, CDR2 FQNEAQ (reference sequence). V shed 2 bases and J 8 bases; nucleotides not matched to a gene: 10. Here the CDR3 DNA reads TGTGCCAGCAGCTTATCTCCTAGCGGGAATCCCGATGAGCAGTTCTTC. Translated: CASSLSPSGNPDEQFF.

The CDR3 DNA is TGCGCCAGCAGCCAAGAGTCACAGGGCGGAGAGCAGTACTTC. It yields the protein CASSQESQGGEQYF. The V call is TRBV4-1, the J call TRBJ2-7; tentatively, D is TRBD1 (6 bases). Germline V CDR1 and CDR2: MGHRA, YSYEKL. The CDR3 length is 14 residues. Trimming left V 0 bases short and J 7 bases short, with 13 bases between.

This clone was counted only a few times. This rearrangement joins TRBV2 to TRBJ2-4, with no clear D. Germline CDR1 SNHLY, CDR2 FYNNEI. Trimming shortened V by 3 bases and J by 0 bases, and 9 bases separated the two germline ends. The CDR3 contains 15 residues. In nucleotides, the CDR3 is TGTGCCAGCAGTGATTTTACAGTAGCCAAAAACATTCAGTACTTC. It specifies CASSDFTVAKNIQYF.

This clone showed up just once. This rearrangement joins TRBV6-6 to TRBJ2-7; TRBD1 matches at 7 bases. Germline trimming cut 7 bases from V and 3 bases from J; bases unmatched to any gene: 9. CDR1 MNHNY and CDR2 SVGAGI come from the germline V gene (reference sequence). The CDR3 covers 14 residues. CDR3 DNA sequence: TGTGCCAGCAATATACAGGGGTTCTACTACGAGCAGTACTTC. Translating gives CASNIQGFYYEQYF.

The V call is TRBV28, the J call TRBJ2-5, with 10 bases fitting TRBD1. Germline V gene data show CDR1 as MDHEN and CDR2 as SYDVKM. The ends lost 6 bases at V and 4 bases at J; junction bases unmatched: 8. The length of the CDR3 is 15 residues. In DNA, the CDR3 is TGTGCCAGCAGACACCTGGGACAGGGGTTAGAGACCCAGTACTTC. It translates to CASRHLGQGLETQYF.

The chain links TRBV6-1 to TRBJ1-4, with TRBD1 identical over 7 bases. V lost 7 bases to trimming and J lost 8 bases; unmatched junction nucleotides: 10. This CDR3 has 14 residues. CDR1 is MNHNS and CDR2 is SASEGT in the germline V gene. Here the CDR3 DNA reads TGTGCCAGCATCCCCGACAGGGAAAGCGAAAAACTGTTTTTT. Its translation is CASIPDRESEKLFF.

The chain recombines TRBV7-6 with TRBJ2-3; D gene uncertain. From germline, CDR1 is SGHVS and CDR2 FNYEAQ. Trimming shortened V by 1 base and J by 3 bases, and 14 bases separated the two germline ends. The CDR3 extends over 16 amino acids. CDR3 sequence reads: CASSLGSSASTDTQYF. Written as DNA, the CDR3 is TGTGCCAGCAGCTTAGGCTCTAGTGCGTCAACAGATACGCAGTATTTT.

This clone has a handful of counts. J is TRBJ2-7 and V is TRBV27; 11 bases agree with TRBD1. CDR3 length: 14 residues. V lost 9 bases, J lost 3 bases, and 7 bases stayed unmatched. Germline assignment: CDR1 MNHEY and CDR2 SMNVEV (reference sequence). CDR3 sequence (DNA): TGTGCCAGTTCAACCGGGACAGGGGGCTACGAGCAGTACTTC. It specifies CASSTGTGGYEQYF.

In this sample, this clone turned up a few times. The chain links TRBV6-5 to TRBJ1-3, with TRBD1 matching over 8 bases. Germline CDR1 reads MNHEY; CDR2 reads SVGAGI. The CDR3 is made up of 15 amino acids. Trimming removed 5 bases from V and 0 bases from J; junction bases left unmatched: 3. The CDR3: CASSGTGSSGNTIYF. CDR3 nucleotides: TGTGCCAGCAGTGGGACAGGTAGCTCTGGAAACACCATATATTTT.

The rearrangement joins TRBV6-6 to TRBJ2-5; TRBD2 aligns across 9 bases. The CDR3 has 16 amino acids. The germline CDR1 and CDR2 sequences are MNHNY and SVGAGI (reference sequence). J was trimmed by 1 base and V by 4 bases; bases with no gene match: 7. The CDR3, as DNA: TGTGCCAGCAGTTCCTTAGCGGGAGCGACCCAAGAGACCCAGTACTTC. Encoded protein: CASSSLAGATQETQYF.

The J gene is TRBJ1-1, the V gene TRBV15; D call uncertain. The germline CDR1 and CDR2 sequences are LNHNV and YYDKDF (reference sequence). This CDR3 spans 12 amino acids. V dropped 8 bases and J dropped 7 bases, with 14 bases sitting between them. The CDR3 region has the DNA TGTGCCACCGTCAGGAATCGAATTGAAGCTTTCTTT. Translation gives CATVRNRIEAFF. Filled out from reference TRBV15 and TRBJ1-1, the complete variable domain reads DAMVIQNPRYQVTQFGKPVTLSCSQTLNHNVMYWYQQKSSQAPKLLFHYYDKDFNNEADTPDNFQSRRPNTSFCFLDIRSPGLGDTAMYLCATVRNRIEAFFGQGTRLTVV.

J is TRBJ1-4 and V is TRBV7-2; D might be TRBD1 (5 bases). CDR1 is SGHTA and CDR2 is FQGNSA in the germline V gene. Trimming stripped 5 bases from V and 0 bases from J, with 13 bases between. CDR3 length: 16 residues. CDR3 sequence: CASSRKRGATNEKLFF. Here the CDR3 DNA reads TGTGCCAGCAGCCGAAAACGGGGGGCAACTAATGAAAAACTGTTTTTT.

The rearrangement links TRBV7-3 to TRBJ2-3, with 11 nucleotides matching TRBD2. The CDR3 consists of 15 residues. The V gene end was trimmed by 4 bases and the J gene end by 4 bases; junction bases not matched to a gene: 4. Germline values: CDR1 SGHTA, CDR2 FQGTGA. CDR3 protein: CASSSVAGGSDTQYF. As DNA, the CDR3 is TGTGCCAGCAGCTCAGTAGCGGGAGGGTCAGATACGCAGTATTTT.

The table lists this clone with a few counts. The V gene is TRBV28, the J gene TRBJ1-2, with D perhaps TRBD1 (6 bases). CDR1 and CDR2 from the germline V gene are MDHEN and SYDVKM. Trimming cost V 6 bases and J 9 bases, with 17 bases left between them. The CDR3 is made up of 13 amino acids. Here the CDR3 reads CASSALTGRSYTF. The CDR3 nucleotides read TGTGCCAGCAGCGCATTGACAGGCCGCAGCTACACCTTC.

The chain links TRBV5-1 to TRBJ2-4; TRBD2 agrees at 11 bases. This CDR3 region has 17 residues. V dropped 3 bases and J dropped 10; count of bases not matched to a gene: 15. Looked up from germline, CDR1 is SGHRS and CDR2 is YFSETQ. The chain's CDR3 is CASSSQESSGRAVIQYF. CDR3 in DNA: TGCGCCAGCAGCTCCCAGGAGAGTAGCGGGAGGGCGGTGATTCAGTACTTC.

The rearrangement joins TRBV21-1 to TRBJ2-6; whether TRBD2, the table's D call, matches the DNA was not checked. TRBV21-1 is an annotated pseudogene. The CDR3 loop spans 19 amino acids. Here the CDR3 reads CASSKTGGRSAPGANVLTF. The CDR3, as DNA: TGTGCCAGCAGCAAAACCGGGGGACGAAGCGCTCCCGGGGCCAACGTCCTGACTTTC.

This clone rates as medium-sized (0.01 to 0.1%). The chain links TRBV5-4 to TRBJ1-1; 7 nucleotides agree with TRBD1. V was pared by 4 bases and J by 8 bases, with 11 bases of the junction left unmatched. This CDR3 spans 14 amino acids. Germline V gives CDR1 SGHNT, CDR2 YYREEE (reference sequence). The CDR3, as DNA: TGTGCCAGCAGCACCCTGACAGGGTGGAGCGAAGCTTTCTTT. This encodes CASSTLTGWSEAFF.

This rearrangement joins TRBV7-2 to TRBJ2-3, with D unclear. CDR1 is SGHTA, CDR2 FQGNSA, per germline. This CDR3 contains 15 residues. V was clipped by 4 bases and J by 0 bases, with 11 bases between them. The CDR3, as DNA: TGTGCCAGCAGCTCGTCACGAACTAGCACAGATACGCAGTATTTT. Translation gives CASSSSRTSTDTQYF.

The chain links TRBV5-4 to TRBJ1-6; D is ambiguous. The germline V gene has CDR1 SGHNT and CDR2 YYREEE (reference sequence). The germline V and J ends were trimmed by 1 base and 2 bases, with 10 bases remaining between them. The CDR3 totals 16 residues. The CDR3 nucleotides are TGTGCCAGCAGCTTGAAGGGAGATGCCTATAATTCACCCCTCCACTTT. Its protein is CASSLKGDAYNSPLHF. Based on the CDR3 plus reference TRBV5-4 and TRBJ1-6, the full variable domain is ETGVTQSPTHLIKTRGQQVTLRCSSQSGHNTVSWYQQALGQGPQFIFQYYREEENGRGNFPPRFSGLQFPNYSSELNVNALELDDSALYLCASSLKGDAYNSPLHFGNGTRLTVT.

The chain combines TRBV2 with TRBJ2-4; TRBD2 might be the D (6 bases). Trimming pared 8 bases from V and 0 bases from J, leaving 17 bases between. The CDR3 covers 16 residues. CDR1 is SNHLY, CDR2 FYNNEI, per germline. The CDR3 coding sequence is TGTGCCAGCGGAGGGGCAGACGCATTAGCCAAAAACATTCAGTACTTC. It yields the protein CASGGADALAKNIQYF.